This T cell receptor beta chain emerged from a study of CD8 T cells in ankylosing spondylitis. With molecular barcodes, quantitative 5'-RACE was used to make the TCR beta libraries. TCRdb re-called the 5' RACE reads with MiXCR, one entry per CDR3 protein. Of roughly 200,000 distinct CDR3 sequences listed, 25% to 30% were seen once; the top ten hold less than 8.5%. The CDR3 is 15 residues long. V lost 2 bases and J lost 0; bases outside the gene matches: 2. The germline V gene has CDR1 SGHDT and CDR2 YYEEEE. Only a few counts were recorded for this clonotype. Sequenced sample: blood, either unsorted or a sorted T cell fraction (not recorded which). V gene TRBV5-6 combines with J gene TRBJ2-1, with 7 bases aligning to TRBD2. This TCR came from a male donor with ankylosing spondylitis or in good health (not recorded which). The CDR3 reads CASSLGTNSYNEQFF. The DNA for the CDR3 is TGTGCCAGCAGCTTAGGGACTAACTCCTACAATGAGCAGTTCTTC.